The clone carrying this TCR beta chain has only a few counts. Its specificity is not known. At one of its ends the junction is not consistent with the germline gene, which may arise from a read error. CDR3 length equals 12 residues. Germline V gives CDR1 SEHNR, CDR2 FQNEAQ (reference sequence). This sample was taken from a study of radiotherapy plus CTLA-4 blockade in lung cancer. Study results and caveats: Radiotherapy with ipilimumab was followed by blood expansion of tumor-derived clones. The authors reported that early blood T cell clone dynamics, with interferon-beta, best predicted response.

The assay was immunoSEQ multiplex PCR, and TCRdb's table has in-frame clones only and misses some. The table shows roughly 76,000 clones, with less than 85% occurring only once. Lung cancer patients with chemo-refractory metastatic non-small-cell disease were given focal radiation plus CTLA-4 blockade with ipilimumab. Specimen: peripheral blood, collected from a patient treated with radiotherapy plus ipilimumab. The gene calls are TRBV7-9 and TRBJ1-3; D ambiguous. The sequence came from a human donor with non-small cell lung cancer whose response to radiotherapy plus ipilimumab could not be evaluated. The CDR3 DNA sequence: TGTGCCAGCAGCCCCAATGAGGGAGGTCCGCTTTTT. Its translation is CASSPNEGGPLF. The full variable domain, its missing parts supplied by reference TRBV7-9 and TRBJ1-3, is DTGVSQNPRHKITKRGQNVTFRCDPISEHNRLYWYRQTLGQGPEFLTYFQNEAQLEKSRLLSDRFSAERPKGSFSTLEIQRTEQGDSAMYLCASSPNEGGPLFGEGSWLTVV.